Given below is one T cell receptor beta chain in context. Antigen unknown. The record originates from a study of OX40 agonist ivuxolimab in advanced cancers. On the study more broadly: Patients were treated with intravenous ivuxolimab, dosed at 0.01 to 10 mg/kg and infused every 2 weeks. Treatment received earlier with anti-PD-1, anti-PD-L1 or anti-CTLA-4 agents was allowed, and 40% had some. With a range of roughly 20 to 85, age averaged about 59 years, and about 82% were male. Study observations and caveats: The mean number of expanded clones was higher in CD8+ T cells than in CD4+.

Germline V gene lookup returns CDR1 SGHDN and CDR2 FVKESK. Trimming removed 0 bases at V and 8 bases at J, with 19 bases between. CDR3 length: 16 amino acids. Sequenced by immunoSEQ multiplex PCR; TCRdb stores in-frame clones only, minus some. The profile covers some 81,000 clones, with about four fifths appearing a single time and 0.76% taken by the ten largest. The chain is built from TRBV14 and TRBJ1-2; D gene unclear. This material consisted of CD4+ or CD8+ T cells sorted from blood, taken in a trial of the OX40 agonist ivuxolimab. This receptor was obtained from an adult with an advanced solid tumor such as melanoma, head and neck, liver or kidney cancer. CDR3 protein: CASSQDMAFLDGGYTF. Written as DNA, the CDR3 is TGTGCCAGCAGCCAAGATATGGCTTTCTTAGATGGGGGCTACACCTTC.